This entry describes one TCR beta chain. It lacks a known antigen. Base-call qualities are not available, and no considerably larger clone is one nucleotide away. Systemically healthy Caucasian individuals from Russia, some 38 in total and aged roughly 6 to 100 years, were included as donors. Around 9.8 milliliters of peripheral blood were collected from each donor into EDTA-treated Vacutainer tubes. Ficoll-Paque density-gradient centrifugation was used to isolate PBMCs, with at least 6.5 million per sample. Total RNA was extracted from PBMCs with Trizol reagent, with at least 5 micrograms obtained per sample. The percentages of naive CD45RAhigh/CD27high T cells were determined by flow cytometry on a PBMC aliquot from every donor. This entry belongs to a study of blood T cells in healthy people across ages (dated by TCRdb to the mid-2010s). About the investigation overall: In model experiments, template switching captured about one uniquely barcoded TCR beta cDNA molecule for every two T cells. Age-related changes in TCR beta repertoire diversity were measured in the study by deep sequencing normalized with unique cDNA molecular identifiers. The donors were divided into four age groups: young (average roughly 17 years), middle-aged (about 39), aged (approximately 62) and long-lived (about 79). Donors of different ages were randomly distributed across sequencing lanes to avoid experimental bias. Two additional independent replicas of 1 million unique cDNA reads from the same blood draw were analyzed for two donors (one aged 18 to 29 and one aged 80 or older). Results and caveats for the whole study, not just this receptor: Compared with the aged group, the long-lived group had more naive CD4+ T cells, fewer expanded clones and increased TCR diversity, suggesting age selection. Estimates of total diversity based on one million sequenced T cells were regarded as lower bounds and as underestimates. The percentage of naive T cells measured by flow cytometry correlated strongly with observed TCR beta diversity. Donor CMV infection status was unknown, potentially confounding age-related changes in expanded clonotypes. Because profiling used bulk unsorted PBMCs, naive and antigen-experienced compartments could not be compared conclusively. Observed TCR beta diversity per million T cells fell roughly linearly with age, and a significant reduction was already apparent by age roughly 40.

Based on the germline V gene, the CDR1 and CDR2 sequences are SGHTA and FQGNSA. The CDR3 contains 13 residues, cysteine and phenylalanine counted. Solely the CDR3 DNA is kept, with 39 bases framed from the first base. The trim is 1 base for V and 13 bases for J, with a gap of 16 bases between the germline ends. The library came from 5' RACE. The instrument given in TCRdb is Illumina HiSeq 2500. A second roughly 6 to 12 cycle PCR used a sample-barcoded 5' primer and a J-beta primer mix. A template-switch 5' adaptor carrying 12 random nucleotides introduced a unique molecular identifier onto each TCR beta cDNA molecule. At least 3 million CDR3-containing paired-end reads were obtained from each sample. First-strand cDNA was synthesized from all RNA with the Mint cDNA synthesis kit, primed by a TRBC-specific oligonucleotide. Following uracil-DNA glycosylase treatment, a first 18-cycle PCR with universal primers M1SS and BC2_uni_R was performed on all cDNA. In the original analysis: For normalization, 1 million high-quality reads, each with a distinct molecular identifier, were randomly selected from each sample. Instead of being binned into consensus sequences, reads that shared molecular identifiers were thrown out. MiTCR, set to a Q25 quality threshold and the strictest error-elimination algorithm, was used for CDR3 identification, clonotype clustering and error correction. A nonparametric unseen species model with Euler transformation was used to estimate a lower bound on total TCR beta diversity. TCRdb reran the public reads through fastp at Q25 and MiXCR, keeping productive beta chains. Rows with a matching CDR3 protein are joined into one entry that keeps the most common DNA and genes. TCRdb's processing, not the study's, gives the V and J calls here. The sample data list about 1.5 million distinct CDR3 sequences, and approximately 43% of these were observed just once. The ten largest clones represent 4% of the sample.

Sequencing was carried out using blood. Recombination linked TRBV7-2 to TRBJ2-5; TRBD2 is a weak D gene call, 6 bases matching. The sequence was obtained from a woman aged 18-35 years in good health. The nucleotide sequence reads TGTGCCAGCAGCTTAGGGCTAGAGTGGGGAGGGTACTTC. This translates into CASSLGLEWGGYF.